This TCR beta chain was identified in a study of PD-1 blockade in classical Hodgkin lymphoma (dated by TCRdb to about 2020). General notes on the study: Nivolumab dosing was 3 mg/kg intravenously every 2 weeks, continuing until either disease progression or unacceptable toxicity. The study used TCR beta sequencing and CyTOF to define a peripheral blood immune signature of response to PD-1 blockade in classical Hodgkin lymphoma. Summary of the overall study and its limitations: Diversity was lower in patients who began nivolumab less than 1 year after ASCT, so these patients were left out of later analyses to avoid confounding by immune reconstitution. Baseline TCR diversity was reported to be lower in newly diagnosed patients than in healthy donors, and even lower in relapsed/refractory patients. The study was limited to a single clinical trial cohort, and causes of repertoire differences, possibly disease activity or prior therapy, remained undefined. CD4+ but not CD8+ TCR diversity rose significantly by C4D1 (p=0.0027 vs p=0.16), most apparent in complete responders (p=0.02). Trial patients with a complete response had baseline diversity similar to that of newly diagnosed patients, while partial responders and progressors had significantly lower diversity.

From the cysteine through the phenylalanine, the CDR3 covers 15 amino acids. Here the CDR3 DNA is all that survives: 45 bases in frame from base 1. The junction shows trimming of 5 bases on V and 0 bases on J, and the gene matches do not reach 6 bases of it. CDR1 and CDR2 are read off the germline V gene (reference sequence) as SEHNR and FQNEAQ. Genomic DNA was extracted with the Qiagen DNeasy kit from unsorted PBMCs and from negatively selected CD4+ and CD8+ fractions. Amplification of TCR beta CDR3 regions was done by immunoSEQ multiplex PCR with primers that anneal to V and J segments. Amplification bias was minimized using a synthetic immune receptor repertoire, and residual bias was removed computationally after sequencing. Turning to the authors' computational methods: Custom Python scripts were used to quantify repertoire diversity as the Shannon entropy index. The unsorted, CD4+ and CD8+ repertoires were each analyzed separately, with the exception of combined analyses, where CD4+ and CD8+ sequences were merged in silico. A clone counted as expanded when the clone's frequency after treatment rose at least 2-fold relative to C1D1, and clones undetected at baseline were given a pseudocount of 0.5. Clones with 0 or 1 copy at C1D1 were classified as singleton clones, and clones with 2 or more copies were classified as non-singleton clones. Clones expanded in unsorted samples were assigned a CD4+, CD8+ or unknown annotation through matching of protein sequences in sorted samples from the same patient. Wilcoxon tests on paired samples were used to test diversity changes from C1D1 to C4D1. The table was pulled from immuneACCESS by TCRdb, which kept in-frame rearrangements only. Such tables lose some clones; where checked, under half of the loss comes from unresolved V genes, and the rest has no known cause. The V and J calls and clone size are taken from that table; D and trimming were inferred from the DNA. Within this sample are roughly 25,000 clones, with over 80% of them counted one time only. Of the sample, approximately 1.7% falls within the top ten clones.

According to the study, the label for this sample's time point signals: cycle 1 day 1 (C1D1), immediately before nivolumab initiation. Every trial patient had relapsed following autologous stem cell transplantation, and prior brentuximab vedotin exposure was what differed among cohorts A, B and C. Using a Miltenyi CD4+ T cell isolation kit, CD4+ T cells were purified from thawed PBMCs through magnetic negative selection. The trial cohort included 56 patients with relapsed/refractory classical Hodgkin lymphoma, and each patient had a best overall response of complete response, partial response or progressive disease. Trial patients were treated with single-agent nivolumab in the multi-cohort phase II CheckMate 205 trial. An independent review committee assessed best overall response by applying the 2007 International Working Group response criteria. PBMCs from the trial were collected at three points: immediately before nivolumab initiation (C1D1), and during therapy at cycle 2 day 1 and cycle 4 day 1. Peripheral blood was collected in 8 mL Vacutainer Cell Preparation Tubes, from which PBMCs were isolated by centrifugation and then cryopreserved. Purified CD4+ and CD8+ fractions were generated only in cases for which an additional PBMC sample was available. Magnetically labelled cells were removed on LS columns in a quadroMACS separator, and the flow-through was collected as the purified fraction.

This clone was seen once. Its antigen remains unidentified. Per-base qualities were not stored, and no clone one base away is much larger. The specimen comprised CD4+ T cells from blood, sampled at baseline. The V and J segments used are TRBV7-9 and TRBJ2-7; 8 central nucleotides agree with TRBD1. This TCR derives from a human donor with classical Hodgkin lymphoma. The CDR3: CASSGGTGASYEQYF. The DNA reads TGTGCCAGCAGCGGCGGGACAGGTGCCTCCTACGAGCAGTACTTC.